The TCR beta chain described here comes from a study of chemoradiotherapy in HPV16-positive cancers. Study-wide background: A couple of HPV16-positive patients' cells yielded candidate HPV-specific clones and common motifs.

Method: immunoSEQ multiplex PCR; TCRdb's copy keeps in-frame clones and lacks some. Among about 4,700 clones listed, around nine tenths were seen once. The CDR3 extends over 14 amino acids. Germline assignment: CDR1 SNHLY and CDR2 FYNNEI. V lost 3 bases to trimming and J lost 0 bases, with 7 bases between them. This rearrangement joins TRBV2 to TRBJ2-3; D possibly corresponds to TRBD1 (5 bases). This clonotype originated in a human donor with HPV-associated anogenital cancer. Here the sequenced sample was tumor tissue, taken from a patient who underwent chemoradiotherapy. The CDR3 sequence is CASSDQGSTDTQYF. As DNA, the CDR3 is TGTGCCAGCAGTGACCAGGGTAGCACAGATACGCAGTATTTT.